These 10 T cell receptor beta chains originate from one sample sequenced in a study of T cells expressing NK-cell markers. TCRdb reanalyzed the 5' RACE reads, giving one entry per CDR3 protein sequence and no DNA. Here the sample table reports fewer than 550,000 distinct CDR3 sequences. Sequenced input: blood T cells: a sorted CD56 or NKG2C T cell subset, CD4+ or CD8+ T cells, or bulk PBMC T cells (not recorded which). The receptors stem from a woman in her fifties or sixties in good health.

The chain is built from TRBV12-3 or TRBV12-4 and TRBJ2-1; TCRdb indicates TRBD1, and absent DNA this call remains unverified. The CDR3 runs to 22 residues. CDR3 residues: CASSSTPGQGPQNPGSYNEQFF.

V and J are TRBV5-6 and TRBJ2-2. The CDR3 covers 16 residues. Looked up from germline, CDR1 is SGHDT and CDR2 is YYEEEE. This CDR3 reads CASSPIQNANTGELFF.

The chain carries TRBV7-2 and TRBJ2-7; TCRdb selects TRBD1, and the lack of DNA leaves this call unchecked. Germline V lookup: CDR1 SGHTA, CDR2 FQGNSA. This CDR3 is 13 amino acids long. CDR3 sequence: CASGHRSPYEQYF.

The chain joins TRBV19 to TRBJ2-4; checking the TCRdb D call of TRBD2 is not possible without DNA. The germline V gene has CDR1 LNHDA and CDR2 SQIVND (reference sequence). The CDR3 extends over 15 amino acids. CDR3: CASSIPRGAKNIQYF.

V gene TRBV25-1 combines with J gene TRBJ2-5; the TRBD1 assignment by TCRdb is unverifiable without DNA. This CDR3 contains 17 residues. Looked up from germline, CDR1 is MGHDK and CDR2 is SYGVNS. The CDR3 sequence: CASSHRGRDRGKETQYF.

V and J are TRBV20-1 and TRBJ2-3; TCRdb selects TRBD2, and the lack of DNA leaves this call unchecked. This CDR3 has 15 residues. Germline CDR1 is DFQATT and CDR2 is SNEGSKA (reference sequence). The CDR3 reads CSASLVQRNTDTQYF.

The CDR3: CSARETGAAHTGELFF. The V call is TRBV20-1, the J call TRBJ2-2; TCRdb lists TRBD1, though no DNA is available to test this call. CDR1 and CDR2 (germline): DFQATT, SNEGSKA (reference sequence). The CDR3 length is 16 residues.

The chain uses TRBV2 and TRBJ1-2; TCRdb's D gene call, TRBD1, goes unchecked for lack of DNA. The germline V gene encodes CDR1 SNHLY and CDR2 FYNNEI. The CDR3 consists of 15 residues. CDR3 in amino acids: CASSVDRTSNYGYTF.

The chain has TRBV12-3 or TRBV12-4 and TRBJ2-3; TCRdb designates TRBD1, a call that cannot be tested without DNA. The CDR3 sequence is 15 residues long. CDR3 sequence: CASTRGGGGTDTQYF.

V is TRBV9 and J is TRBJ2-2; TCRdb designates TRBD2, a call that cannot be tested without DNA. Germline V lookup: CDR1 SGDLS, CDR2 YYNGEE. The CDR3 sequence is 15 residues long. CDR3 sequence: CASSVAGLATGELFF.